This T cell receptor (beta chain) was retrieved from a study of blood T cell repertoires in COVID-19. Whole-study context: Samples taken during acute and convalescent COVID-19 were collected in the United States, Italy and Spain.

Original methodology: Cell counts per sample came from amplifying reference gene primers. Sequencing used immunoSEQ multiplex PCR; TCRdb keeps in-frame clones, though not all of them. The V and J calls and clone size are taken from that table; D and trimming were inferred from the DNA. Altogether about 200,000 clones are present, roughly 84% being singletons, with the ten largest covering about 27%. This CDR3 is 18 amino acids long. Germline V gene sequence: CDR1 LGHNA, CDR2 YSLEER. V trimming: 4 bases; J trimming: 2 bases; junction bases outside the gene matches: 10. The chain uses TRBV4-3 and TRBJ2-6, with 8 bases that match TRBD1. This clonotype was sampled from a man in his forties with acute or convalescent COVID-19. Sample: peripheral blood. CDR3 sequence (DNA): TGCGCCAGCAGCCGCAGTTCGACAGGGGTCACTGGGGCCAACGTCCTGACTTTC. Its protein product is CASSRSSTGVTGANVLTF.